This is a list of T cell receptor beta chains from one sample in a study of CD8+CD57+ T cells in acquired aplastic anemia. TCRdb recomputed calls from the reads with MiXCR, one row per CDR3 protein. The table lists some 160,000 distinct CDR3 sequences, around half of them singletons. The material sequenced was sorted CD4+, CD8+, or CD8+CD57+ T cells (not recorded which) from PBMCs. The receptors were sampled from a human donor with aplastic anemia. Both conserved end residues are part of each CDR3. A D gene is named only where the DNA matches it firmly. Expanded clones are given a class, and other clones once, few, many or no size at all.

>TRBV5-1|NA|TRBJ1-2|TRBD1
CASSLTGTGVLGYTF
TGCGCCAGCAGCTTAACCGGGACAGGGGTACTTGGCTACACCTTC
>TRBV29-1|NA|TRBJ2-7|NA
CSVGVDRAYEQYF
TGCAGCGTGGGGGTTGACAGAGCCTACGAGCAGTACTTC
>TRBV5-1|NA|TRBJ2-2|NA
CASSPSLGGIGGELFF
TGCGCCAGCAGCCCCTCCCTGGGGGGAATCGGCGGGGAGCTGTTTTTT
>TRBV2|few|TRBJ2-1|NA
CASSDSTGNEQFF
TGTGCCAGCAGTGATTCTACGGGGAATGAGCAGTTCTTC
>TRBV12-3/TRBV12-4|NA|TRBJ2-7|TRBD2
CASSLSGTSGSEQYF
TGTGCCAGCAGTTTATCGGGGACTAGCGGCTCCGAGCAGTACTTC
>TRBV19|many|TRBJ2-1|NA
CASSTLTTSEQFF
TGTGCCAGTAGTACACTGACTACTAGTGAGCAGTTCTTC
>TRBV30|NA|TRBJ2-2|NA
CAWRQGTGELFF
TGTGCCTGGAGACAAGGGACCGGGGAGCTGTTTTTT
>TRBV10-2|NA|TRBJ1-1|TRBD1
CASALSTGMTEAFF
TGCGCCAGCGCATTATCGACAGGGATGACTGAAGCTTTCTTT
>TRBV5-6|few|TRBJ2-3|NA
CASSLGGIGTDTQYF
TGTGCCAGCAGCTTGGGAGGGATCGGCACAGATACGCAGTATTTT
>TRBV5-1|NA|TRBJ1-2|TRBD1
CASSEDRGRDGYTF
TGCGCCAGCAGCGAAGACAGGGGGCGCGATGGCTACACCTTC
>TRBV10-3|many|TRBJ2-7|TRBD1
CAISNSDRETYEQYF
TGTGCCATCTCAAATTCTGACAGGGAAACCTACGAGCAGTACTTC
>TRBV20-1|NA|TRBJ2-7|TRBD2
CSAQTSATYEQYF
TGCAGTGCCCAGACTAGCGCAACCTACGAGCAGTACTTC
>TRBV7-9|many|TRBJ2-1|TRBD2
CASRPGREDGEQFF
TGTGCCAGCAGACCGGGGCGGGAGGATGGTGAGCAGTTCTTC